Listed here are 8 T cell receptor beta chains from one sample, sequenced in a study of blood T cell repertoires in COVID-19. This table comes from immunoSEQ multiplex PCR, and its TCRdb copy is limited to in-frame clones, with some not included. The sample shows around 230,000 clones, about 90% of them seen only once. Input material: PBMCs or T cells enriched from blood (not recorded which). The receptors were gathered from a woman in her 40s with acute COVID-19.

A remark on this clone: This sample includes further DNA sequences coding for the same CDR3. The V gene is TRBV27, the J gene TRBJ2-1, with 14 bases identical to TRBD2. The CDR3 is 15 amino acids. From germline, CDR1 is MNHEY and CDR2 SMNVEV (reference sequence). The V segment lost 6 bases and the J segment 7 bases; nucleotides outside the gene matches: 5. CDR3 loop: CASSPGTSGSNEQFF. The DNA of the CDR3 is TGTGCCAGCAGCCCCGGGACTAGCGGGAGTAATGAGCAGTTCTTC.

CDR3 amino acids: CASSFRGYEQYF. CDR3 coding DNA: TGTGCCAGCAGTTTTAGAGGATACGAGCAGTACTTC. The rearrangement joins TRBV27 to TRBJ2-7; D remains ambiguous. The V and J ends lost 3 bases and 4 bases respectively, with 7 bases between them. Germline lookup yields CDR1 MNHEY and CDR2 SMNVEV (reference sequence). CDR3 size: 12 residues.

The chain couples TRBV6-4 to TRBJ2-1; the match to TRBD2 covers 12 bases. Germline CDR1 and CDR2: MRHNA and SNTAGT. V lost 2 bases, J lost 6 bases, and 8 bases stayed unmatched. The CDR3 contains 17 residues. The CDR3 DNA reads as TGTGCCAGCAGTGACCAATACCAGACTAGCGGGAGCAATGAGCAGTTCTTC. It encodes CASSDQYQTSGSNEQFF.

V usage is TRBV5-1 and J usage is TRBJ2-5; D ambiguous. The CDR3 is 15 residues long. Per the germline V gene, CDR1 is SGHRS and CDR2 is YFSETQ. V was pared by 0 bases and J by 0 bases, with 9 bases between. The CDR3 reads CASSLGAVHQETQYF. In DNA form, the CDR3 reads TGCGCCAGCAGCTTGGGGGCAGTACACCAAGAGACCCAGTACTTC. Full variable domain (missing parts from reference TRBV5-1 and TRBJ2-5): KAGVTQTPRYLIKTRGQQVTLSCSPISGHRSVSWYQQTPGQGLQFLFEYFSETQRNKGNFPGRFSGRQFSNSRSEMNVSTLELGDSALYLCASSLGAVHQETQYFGPGTRLLVL.

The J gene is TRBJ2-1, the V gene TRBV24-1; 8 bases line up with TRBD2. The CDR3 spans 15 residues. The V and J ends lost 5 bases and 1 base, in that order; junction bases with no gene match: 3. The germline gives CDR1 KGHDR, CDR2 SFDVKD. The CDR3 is CATSAGGRSYNEQFF. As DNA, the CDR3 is TGTGCCACCAGTGCGGGAGGGAGGTCCTACAATGAGCAGTTCTTC.

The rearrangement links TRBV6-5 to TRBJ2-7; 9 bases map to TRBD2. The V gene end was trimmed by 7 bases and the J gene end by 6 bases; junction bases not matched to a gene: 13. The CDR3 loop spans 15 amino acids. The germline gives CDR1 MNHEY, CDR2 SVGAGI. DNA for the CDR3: TGTGCCAGCATTTTAGCGGGAGAACAAGGGAGCGAGCAGTACTTC. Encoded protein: CASILAGEQGSEQYF.

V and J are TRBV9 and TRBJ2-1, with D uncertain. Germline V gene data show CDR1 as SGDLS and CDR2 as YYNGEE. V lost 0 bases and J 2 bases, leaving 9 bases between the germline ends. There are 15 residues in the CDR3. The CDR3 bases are TGTGCCAGCAGCGTAGGGGCACCCCCCTACAATGAGCAGTTCTTC. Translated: CASSVGAPPYNEQFF.

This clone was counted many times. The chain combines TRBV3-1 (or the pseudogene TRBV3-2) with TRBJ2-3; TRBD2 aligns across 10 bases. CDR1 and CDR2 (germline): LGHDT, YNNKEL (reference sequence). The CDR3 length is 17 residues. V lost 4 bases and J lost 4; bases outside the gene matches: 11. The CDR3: CASSPGASGSIPDTQYF. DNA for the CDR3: TGTGCCAGCAGCCCAGGCGCTAGCGGGAGTATACCAGATACGCAGTATTTT.